This T cell receptor (beta chain) was found in a study of T-cell memory formation after mild COVID-19. The germline V gene encodes CDR1 ENHRY and CDR2 SYGVKD. V dropped 3 bases and J dropped 6 bases, with 8 bases sitting between them. CDR3 length equals 13 residues. TCRdb re-called the 5' RACE reads through MiXCR, storing one row per CDR3 protein. The sample lists 350,000 to 400,000 distinct CDR3 sequences, approximately 21% seen once, with under 15% in the top ten. Turning to this clonotype: Its matching antigen is unknown.

The study's findings and limits: Memory sampled before infection contained some responding clones, suggesting cross-reactive memory joined. Clones that contracted from day 15 to 85 had balanced CD4/CD8; later expanders were CD4+ biased. For contracting clones, CD4+ ones sat mainly in CM and EM, CD8+ in EMRA.

The origin of this receptor is an adult woman who had mild COVID-19 (a few samples of this study predate the infection). Cell type and time point are not known. The rearrangement joins TRBV10-3 to TRBJ2-2, with a possible D match to TRBD2 (5 bases). The specimen was PBMCs or a T cell subset sorted from them (not recorded which). Here the CDR3 reads CAISDASPGELFF. In DNA, the CDR3 is TGTGCCATCAGTGACGCTAGCCCCGGGGAGCTGTTTTTT.